Below, 25 T cell receptor beta chains from the same sample are listed, as sequenced in a study of cytomegalovirus exposure and HLA in healthy donors. Primers for the PCR totalled 60 Vbeta and 13 Jbeta. Generated by immunoSEQ multiplex PCR, the TCRdb table keeps only in-frame clones and is missing some. The data contain about 210,000 clones, around 84% of them singletons. Material: PBMCs. The receptors derive from a girl aged 2 to 9 in good health and CMV-seronegative.

In this sample, this clone turned up a few times. The chain employs TRBV5-1 and TRBJ1-1; 11 bases are a match to TRBD1. The CDR3 totals 15 residues. V shed 3 bases, J shed 5 bases, and the junction held 6 bases outside the gene matches. Germline V CDR1 and CDR2: SGHRS, YFSETQ. CDR3 amino acids: CASSSPGQGGTEAFF. The CDR3, as DNA: TGCGCCAGCAGCTCGCCGGGACAGGGGGGGACTGAAGCTTTCTTT. Combining the CDR3 with reference TRBV5-1 and TRBJ1-1 gives the whole variable domain KAGVTQTPRYLIKTRGQQVTLSCSPISGHRSVSWYQQTPGQGLQFLFEYFSETQRNKGNFPGRFSGRQFSNSRSEMNVSTLELGDSALYLCASSSPGQGGTEAFFGQGTRLTVV.

Only one count was recorded for this clone. The chain has TRBV30 and TRBJ2-7; no reliable D call. The CDR3 has 12 residues. With 2 bases removed from V and 4 bases from J, the gap between germline ends came to 9 bases. In germline, CDR1 is GTSNPN, CDR2 SVGIG (reference sequence). CDR3 DNA: TGTGCCTGGAGTACCGCGGTATACGAGCAGTACTTC. This codes for CAWSTAVYEQYF.

This chain connects TRBV19 to TRBJ2-1, with D maybe TRBD1 (5 bases). Germline lookup yields CDR1 LNHDA and CDR2 SQIVND (reference sequence). Trimming pared 0 bases from V and 9 bases from J, leaving 6 bases between. This CDR3 contains 12 residues. The CDR3: CASSIDQGEQFF. The CDR3 nucleotides are TGTGCCAGTAGTATAGACCAGGGTGAGCAGTTCTTC. Supplemented by reference TRBV19 and TRBJ2-1, the full variable domain reads DGGITQSPKYLFRKEGQNVTLSCEQNLNHDAMYWYRQDPGQGLRLIYYSQIVNDFQKGDIAEGYSVSREKKESFPLTVTSAQKNPTAFYLCASSIDQGEQFFGPGTRLTVL.

The chain links TRBV11-3 to TRBJ2-7, with 9 bases fitting TRBD1. Germline V gene sequence: CDR1 SGHNT, CDR2 YENEEA. V gave up 1 base and J gave up 3 bases; unmatched junction bases: 1. The CDR3 runs to 14 residues. CDR3 protein: CASSLGQGDYEQYF. In DNA, the CDR3 is TGTGCCAGCAGCTTAGGACAGGGGGACTACGAGCAGTACTTC.

CDR3 nucleotides: TGCAGCGTTGCGACAGGGGATAATGAGCAGTTCTTC. This translates into CSVATGDNEQFF. The chain has TRBV29-1 and TRBJ2-1, with 8 nucleotides matching TRBD1. CDR3 length equals 12 residues. J lost 7 bases, V lost 4 bases, and 3 bases had no gene match. Germline CDR1 is SQVTM and CDR2 is ANQGSEA.

The chain joins TRBV6-5 to TRBJ2-3; TRBD1 agrees at 7 bases. Trimming removed 2 bases from V and 3 bases from J; junction bases left unmatched: 5. This CDR3 has 15 amino acids. Germline CDR1 and CDR2: MNHEY and SVGAGI. CDR3 DNA sequence: TGTGCCAGCAGTTACGAGGGACAGAGTACAGATACGCAGTATTTT. Amino acid sequence: CASSYEGQSTDTQYF.

This clone was found a few times. The chain joins TRBV4-2 to TRBJ2-7; the match to TRBD2 covers 10 bases. Unmatched junction bases numbered 6, after V lost 3 bases and J lost 4 bases. The CDR3 covers 15 residues. Germline V gene sequence: CDR1 LGHNA, CDR2 YNFKEQ. CDR3: CASSHLSGGAYEQYF. CDR3 coding DNA: TGTGCCAGCAGCCATCTAAGCGGGGGGGCTTACGAGCAGTACTTC.

The chain couples TRBV6-1 to TRBJ2-1; 9 nucleotides line up with TRBD2. The CDR3 covers 15 residues. Per the germline V gene, CDR1 is MNHNS and CDR2 is SASEGT. V dropped 6 bases and J dropped 9; count of bases not matched to a gene: 12. The CDR3 is CASRPTGTSRGEQFF. DNA for the CDR3: TGTGCCAGCAGACCCACCGGGACTAGCAGAGGTGAGCAGTTCTTC.

The rearrangement joins TRBV10-1 to TRBJ1-4; D is possibly TRBD1 (6 bases). Germline loops: CDR1 WNHNN, CDR2 SYGVQD (reference sequence). The V and J ends lost 8 bases and 4 bases respectively, with 17 bases between them. The CDR3 has 15 residues. The CDR3 DNA is TGCGCCAGCGACCCCAAAGACAGGAGTAATGAAAAACTGTTTTTT. This encodes CASDPKDRSNEKLFF.

The chain combines TRBV9 with TRBJ2-2, with TRBD2 identical over 13 bases. The CDR3 is 17 residues long. Germline CDR1 reads SGDLS; CDR2 reads YYNGEE. Trimming at V came to 3 bases and at J to 5 bases, leaving 7 bases not matched to a gene. The chain's CDR3 is CASSATSGGAWTGELFF. The CDR3 bases are TGTGCCAGCAGCGCCACTAGCGGGGGGGCCTGGACCGGGGAGCTGTTTTTT. The full variable domain, rest sourced from reference TRBV9 and TRBJ2-2, is DSGVTQTPKHLITATGQRVTLRCSPRSGDLSVYWYQQSLDQGLQFLIQYYNGEERAKGNILERFSAQQFPDLHSELNLSSLELGDSALYFCASSATSGGAWTGELFFGEGSRLTVL.

A note on this clone: Relative to the germline gene, one junction end is altered; a read error may explain this. The chain's CDR3 is CASRQGRSYNSPLHF. CDR3 DNA: TGTGCCAGTAGACAGGGGAGGTCCTACAATTCACCCCTCCACTTT. J is TRBJ1-6 and V is TRBV6-5; 8 nucleotides align to TRBD1. In germline, CDR1 is MNHEY, CDR2 SVGAGI. This CDR3 region has 15 residues.

The rearrangement links TRBV9 to TRBJ1-2; 8 positions agree with TRBD1. This CDR3 spans 14 amino acids. The junction had 11 bases not matched to a gene; V was cut back by 7 bases and J by 6 bases. CDR1 is SGDLS and CDR2 is YYNGEE in the germline V gene. CDR3 amino acids: CASSLGQANHGYTF. Written as DNA, the CDR3 is TGTGCCAGCTCACTGGGACAGGCGAACCATGGCTACACCTTC.

The chain combines TRBV30 with TRBJ1-1; 7 nucleotides align to TRBD1. Germline V gene data show CDR1 as GTSNPN and CDR2 as SVGIG (reference sequence). The junction had 8 bases not matched to a gene; V was cut back by 0 bases and J by 4 bases. The CDR3 covers 15 residues. CDR3 in amino acids: CAWSVLDRDFTEAFF. DNA for the CDR3: TGTGCCTGGAGTGTGCTTGACAGGGACTTCACTGAAGCTTTCTTT.

The chain uses TRBV6-4 and TRBJ2-3; D is possibly TRBD2 (6 bases). Per germline, CDR1 MRHNA and CDR2 SNTAGT. The V end was cut by 3 bases, the J end by 3 bases, with 7 bases between. This CDR3 has 13 amino acids. The CDR3 coding sequence is TGTGCCAGCAGTGAGGGGAGGACAGATACGCAGTATTTT. Its translation is CASSEGRTDTQYF.

CDR3 region: CAWRRRGAAGELFF. The CDR3 coding sequence is TGTGCCTGGAGGAGGCGGGGGGCTGCCGGGGAGCTGTTTTTT. The chain joins TRBV30 to TRBJ2-2, with TRBD2 identical over 8 bases. Germline lookup yields CDR1 GTSNPN and CDR2 SVGIG (reference sequence). CDR3 length: 14 residues. The junction had 6 bases not matched to a gene; V was cut back by 3 bases and J by 6 bases.

The chain couples TRBV4-1 to TRBJ2-1; 9 nucleotides align to TRBD2. Germline V lookup: CDR1 MGHRA, CDR2 YSYEKL. There are 16 residues in the CDR3. With 3 bases clipped from V and 6 bases from J, the junction kept 9 bases outside the gene matches. The CDR3 sequence is CASSQVAGAPPNEQFF. CDR3 DNA: TGCGCCAGCAGCCAGGTAGCGGGAGCTCCCCCCAATGAGCAGTTCTTC.

As DNA, the CDR3 is TGCGCCAGCAGCCAAGATCGGGGGACTAGCGATTCCAATGAGCAGTTCTTC. Its protein is CASSQDRGTSDSNEQFF. V is TRBV4-1 and J is TRBJ2-1; 10 nucleotides align to TRBD2. The length of the CDR3 is 17 residues. Germline V gene data show CDR1 as MGHRA and CDR2 as YSYEKL. V lost 0 bases to trimming and J lost 6 bases; unmatched junction nucleotides: 8.

CDR3 DNA sequence: TGTGCCAGCAGTTTACGGGGGGCCGGGGTCCAAGAGACCCAGTACTTC. Amino acid sequence: CASSLRGAGVQETQYF. This chain links TRBV27 with TRBJ2-5; D might be TRBD2 (7 bases). Germline V gene sequence: CDR1 MNHEY, CDR2 SMNVEV (reference sequence). V dropped 2 bases and J dropped 1 base, with 14 bases sitting between them. CDR3 length equals 16 residues.

The chain links TRBV27 to TRBJ2-3; 10 bases map to TRBD1. The V segment lost 3 bases and the J segment 6 bases; nucleotides outside the gene matches: 6. The CDR3 totals 15 residues. Germline CDR1 and CDR2: MNHEY and SMNVEV (reference sequence). CDR3 region: CASSFGDRGKDTQYF. CDR3 bases: TGTGCCAGCAGTTTTGGGGACAGGGGCAAGGATACGCAGTATTTT.

The chain recombines TRBV7-9 with TRBJ1-1, with D hard to call. V gave up 1 base and J gave up 0 bases, with 6 bases separating them. Germline loops: CDR1 SEHNR, CDR2 FQNEAQ (reference sequence). The CDR3 totals 14 residues. The chain's CDR3 is CASSLGELNTEAFF. For the CDR3, the DNA is TGTGCCAGCAGCTTAGGTGAGCTGAACACTGAAGCTTTCTTT. Full variable domain (outside the CDR3, taken from reference TRBV7-9 and TRBJ1-1): DTGVSQNPRHKITKRGQNVTFRCDPISEHNRLYWYRQTLGQGPEFLTYFQNEAQLEKSRLLSDRFSAERPKGSFSTLEIQRTEQGDSAMYLCASSLGELNTEAFFGQGTRLTVV.

The rearrangement uses TRBV11-1 and TRBJ2-1; TRBD2 matches 8 bases. V was clipped by 1 base and J by 8 bases; unmatched bases: 16. Germline loops: CDR1 SGHAT, CDR2 FQDESV (reference sequence). There are 18 residues in the CDR3. The CDR3 region has the DNA TGTGCCAGCAGCTTAGATTCCGGTGGCGGGAGGATTCCAGATGAGCAGTTCTTC. Protein product: CASSLDSGGGRIPDEQFF. The whole variable domain, remainder taken from reference TRBV11-1 and TRBJ2-1, is EAEVAQSPRYKITEKSQAVAFWCDPISGHATLYWYRQILGQGPELLVQFQDESVVDDSQLPKDRFSAERLKGVDSTLKIQPAELGDSAMYLCASSLDSGGGRIPDEQFFGPGTRLTVL.

This clone was seen just once. The chain is built from TRBV5-1 and TRBJ1-3, with 9 nucleotides matching TRBD1. CDR1 SGHRS and CDR2 YFSETQ come from the germline V gene. V lost 4 bases and J lost 1; bases outside the gene matches: 6. This CDR3 has 16 amino acids. In nucleotides, the CDR3 is TGCGCCAGCAGCGCCAAGACAGGGGGGTCTGGAAACACCATATATTTT. The encoded protein is CASSAKTGGSGNTIYF.

With respect to this clone: The sample carries other DNA sequences with the same CDR3. CDR3 sequence (DNA): TGTGCCTGGAGTGCTGGCAACGAGCAGTACTTC. Translating it yields CAWSAGNEQYF. The V and J genes are TRBV30 and TRBJ2-7; D ambiguous. The germline V gene has CDR1 GTSNPN and CDR2 SVGIG (reference sequence). Between the trimmed V and J ends, which lost 1 base and 5 bases, there was a span of 6 bases. There are 11 residues in the CDR3.

In this sample, this clone turned up once. At one end the junction does not follow the germline gene, possibly because of a read error. The J gene is TRBJ1-2, the V gene TRBV7-9; 10 nucleotides match TRBD1. Germline V gene data show CDR1 as SEHNR and CDR2 as FQNEAQ (reference sequence). The CDR3 is 14 amino acids. The chain's CDR3 is CASSVAGTGDGYTF. The CDR3 DNA follows: TGTGCCAGCAGCGTAGCCGGGACAGGGGATGGCTACACCTTC.

The genes are TRBV5-1 and TRBJ2-2; 11 nucleotides align to TRBD2. V was clipped by 4 bases and J by 4 bases; unmatched bases: 6. The CDR3 length is 16 residues. CDR1 is SGHRS and CDR2 is YFSETQ in the germline V gene. Here the CDR3 DNA reads TGCGCCAGCAGCCCTCTAGCGGGGGGCCCCACCGGGGAGCTGTTTTTT. Residues: CASSPLAGGPTGELFF.